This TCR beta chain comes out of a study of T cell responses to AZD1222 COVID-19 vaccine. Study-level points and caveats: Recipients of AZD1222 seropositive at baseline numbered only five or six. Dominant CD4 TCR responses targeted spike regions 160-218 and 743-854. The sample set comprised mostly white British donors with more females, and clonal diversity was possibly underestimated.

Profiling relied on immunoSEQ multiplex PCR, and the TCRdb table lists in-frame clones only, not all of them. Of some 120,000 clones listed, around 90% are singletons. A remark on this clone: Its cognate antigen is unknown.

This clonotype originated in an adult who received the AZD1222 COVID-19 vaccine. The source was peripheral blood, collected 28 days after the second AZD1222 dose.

The CDR3 coding sequence is TGTGCCAGCAGCTTAGATCCGGGACAGGAGTTCTTC. It specifies CASSLDPGQEFF. The J gene is TRBJ2-1, the V gene TRBV7-2; TRBD1 matches 8 bases. This CDR3 has 12 amino acids. Germline-derived CDR1 and CDR2 are SGHTA and FQGNSA. The junction had 4 bases not matched to a gene; V was cut back by 1 base and J by 14 bases.